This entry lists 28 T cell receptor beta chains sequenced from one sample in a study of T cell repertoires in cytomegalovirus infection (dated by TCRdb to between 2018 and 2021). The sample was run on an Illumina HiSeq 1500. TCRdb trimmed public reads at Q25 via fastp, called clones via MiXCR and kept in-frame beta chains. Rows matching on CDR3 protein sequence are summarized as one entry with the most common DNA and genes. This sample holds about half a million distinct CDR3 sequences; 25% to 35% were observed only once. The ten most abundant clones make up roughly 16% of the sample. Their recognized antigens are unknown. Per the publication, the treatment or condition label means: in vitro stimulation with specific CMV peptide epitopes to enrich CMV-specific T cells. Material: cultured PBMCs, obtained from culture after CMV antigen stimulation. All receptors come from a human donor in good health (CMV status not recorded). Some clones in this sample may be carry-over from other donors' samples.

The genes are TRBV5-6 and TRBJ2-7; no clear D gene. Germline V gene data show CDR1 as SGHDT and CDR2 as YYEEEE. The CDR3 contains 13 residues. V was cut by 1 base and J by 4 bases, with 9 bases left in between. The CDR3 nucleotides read TGTGCCAGCAGCTTGCCCCGAGGATACGAGCAGTACTTC. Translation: CASSLPRGYEQYF.

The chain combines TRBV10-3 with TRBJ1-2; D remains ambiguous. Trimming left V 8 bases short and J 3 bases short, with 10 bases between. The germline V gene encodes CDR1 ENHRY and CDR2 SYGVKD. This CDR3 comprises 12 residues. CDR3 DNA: TGTGCCATCGGGCCTTTGGACTATGGCTACACCTTC. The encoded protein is CAIGPLDYGYTF.

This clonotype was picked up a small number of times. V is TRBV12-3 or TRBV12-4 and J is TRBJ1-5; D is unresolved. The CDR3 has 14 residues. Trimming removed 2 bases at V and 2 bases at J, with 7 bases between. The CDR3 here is CASSLNMGNQPQHF. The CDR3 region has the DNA TGTGCCAGCAGTTTAAATATGGGCAATCAGCCCCAGCATTTT.

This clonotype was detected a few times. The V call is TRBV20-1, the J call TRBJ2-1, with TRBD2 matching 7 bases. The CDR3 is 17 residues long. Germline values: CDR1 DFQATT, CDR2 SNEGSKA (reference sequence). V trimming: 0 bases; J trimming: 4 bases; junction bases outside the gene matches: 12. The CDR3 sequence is CSARDAGLAALYNEQFF. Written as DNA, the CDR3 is TGCAGTGCTAGAGACGCGGGGCTAGCGGCACTATACAATGAGCAGTTCTTC.

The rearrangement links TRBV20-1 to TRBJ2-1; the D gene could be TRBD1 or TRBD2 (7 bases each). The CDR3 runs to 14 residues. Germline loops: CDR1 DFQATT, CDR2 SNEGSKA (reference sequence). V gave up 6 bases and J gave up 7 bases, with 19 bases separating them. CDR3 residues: CSAKGAGEVNEQFF. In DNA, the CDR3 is TGCAGTGCCAAGGGGGCGGGAGAGGTAAATGAGCAGTTCTTC.

CDR3 protein: CASSLVGLEQYV. Written as DNA, the CDR3 is TGTGCCAGCAGCTTAGTCGGCCTCGAGCAGTACGTC. The chain combines TRBV11-2 with TRBJ2-7; D not certain. Germline V lookup: CDR1 SGHAT, CDR2 FQNNGV. Between the trimmed V and J ends, which lost 1 base and 6 bases, there was a span of 7 bases. The CDR3 is made up of 12 amino acids.

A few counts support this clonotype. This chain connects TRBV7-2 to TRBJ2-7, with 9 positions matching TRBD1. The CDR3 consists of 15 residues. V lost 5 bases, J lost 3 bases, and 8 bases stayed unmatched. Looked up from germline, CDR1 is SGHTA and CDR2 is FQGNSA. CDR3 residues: CASSQGGQGLYEQYF. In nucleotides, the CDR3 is TGTGCCAGCAGCCAGGGGGGACAGGGACTCTACGAGCAGTACTTC.

DNA of the CDR3: TGTGCCAGCAGTCTACAGGGAGGGTCGGGGGAGCTGTTTTTT. Translated: CASSLQGGSGELFF. The J gene is TRBJ2-2, the V gene TRBV7-2; a weak D match, TRBD2 (7 bases). CDR1 SGHTA and CDR2 FQGNSA come from the germline V gene. V gave up 6 bases and J gave up 8 bases, with 16 bases separating them. The length of the CDR3 is 14 residues. The full variable domain, rest sourced from reference TRBV7-2 and TRBJ2-2, is GAGVSQSPSNKVTEKGKDVELRCDPISGHTALYWYRQSLGQGLEFLIYFQGNSAPDKSGLPSDRFSAERTGGSVSTLTIQRTQQEDSAVYLCASSLQGGSGELFFGEGSRLTVL.

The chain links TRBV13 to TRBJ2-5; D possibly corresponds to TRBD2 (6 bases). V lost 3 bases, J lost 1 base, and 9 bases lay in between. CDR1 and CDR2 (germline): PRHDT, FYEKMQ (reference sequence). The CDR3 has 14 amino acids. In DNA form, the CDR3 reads TGTGCCAGCAGCTTCGGGAGCTCCCAAGAGACCCAGTACTTC. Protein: CASSFGSSQETQYF.

The CDR3 sequence is CASRDGNNYGYTF. Written as DNA, the CDR3 is TGTGCCAGTAGGGACGGAAATAACTATGGCTACACCTTC. The rearrangement links TRBV19 to TRBJ1-2; no clear D. Trimming left V 6 bases short and J 1 base short, with 9 bases between. Germline V CDR1 and CDR2: LNHDA, SQIVND (reference sequence). This CDR3 is 13 amino acids long. The variable domain in full, completed from reference TRBV19 and TRBJ1-2, reads DGGITQSPKYLFRKEGQNVTLSCEQNLNHDAMYWYRQDPGQGLRLIYYSQIVNDFQKGDIAEGYSVSREKKESFPLTVTSAQKNPTAFYLCASRDGNNYGYTFGSGTRLTVV.

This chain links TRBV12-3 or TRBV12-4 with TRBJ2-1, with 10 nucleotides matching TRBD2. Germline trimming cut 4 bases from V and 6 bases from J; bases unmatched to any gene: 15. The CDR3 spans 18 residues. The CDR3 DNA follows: TGTGCCAGCAGTTGGGGTTCTAGCGGGAGAATCGTTATCAATGAGCAGTTCTTC. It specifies CASSWGSSGRIVINEQFF.

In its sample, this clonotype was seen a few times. CDR3 bases: TGTGCCAGCAGTTTGGGACAGGTCTCTGGGGCCAACGTCCTGACTTTC. Translation: CASSLGQVSGANVLTF. The chain recombines TRBV28 with TRBJ2-6; 8 bases are a match to TRBD1. This CDR3 comprises 16 residues. Germline CDR1 MDHEN, CDR2 SYDVKM. V was pared by 3 bases and J by 0 bases, with 1 base of the junction left unmatched. Filled out from reference TRBV28 and TRBJ2-6, the complete variable domain reads DVKVTQSSRYLVKRTGEKVFLECVQDMDHENMFWYRQDPGLGLRLIYFSYDVKMKEKGDIPEGYSVSREKKERFSLILESASTNQTSMYLCASSLGQVSGANVLTFGAGSRLTVL.

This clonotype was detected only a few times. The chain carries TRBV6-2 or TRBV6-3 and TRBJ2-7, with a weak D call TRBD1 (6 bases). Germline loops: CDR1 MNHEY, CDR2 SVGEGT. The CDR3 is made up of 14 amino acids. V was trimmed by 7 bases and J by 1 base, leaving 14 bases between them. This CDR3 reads CASTVFGTSYEQYF. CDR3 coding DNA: TGTGCCAGCACCGTCTTTGGGACATCCTACGAGCAGTACTTC.

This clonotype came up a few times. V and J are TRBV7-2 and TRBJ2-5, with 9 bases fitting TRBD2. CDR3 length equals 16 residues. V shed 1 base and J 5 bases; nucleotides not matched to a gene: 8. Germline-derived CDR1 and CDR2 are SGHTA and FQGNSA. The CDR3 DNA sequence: TGTGCCAGCAGCTTAGTCTCTAGCGGGAACCGGGAGACCCAGTACTTC. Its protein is CASSLVSSGNRETQYF.

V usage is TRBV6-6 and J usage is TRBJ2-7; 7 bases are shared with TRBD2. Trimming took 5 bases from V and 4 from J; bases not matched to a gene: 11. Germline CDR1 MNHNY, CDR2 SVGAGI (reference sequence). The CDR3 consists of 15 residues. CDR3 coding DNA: TGTGCCAGCAGTACCTCCGGGACTAACGCATACGAGCAGTACTTC. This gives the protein CASSTSGTNAYEQYF.

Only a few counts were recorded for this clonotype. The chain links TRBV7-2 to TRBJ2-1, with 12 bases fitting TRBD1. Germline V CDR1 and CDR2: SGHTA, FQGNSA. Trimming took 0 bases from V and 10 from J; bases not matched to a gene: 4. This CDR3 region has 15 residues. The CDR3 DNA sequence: TGTGCCAGCAGCTTAGCGGGACAGGGGGCTTTCGAGCAGTTCTTC. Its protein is CASSLAGQGAFEQFF.

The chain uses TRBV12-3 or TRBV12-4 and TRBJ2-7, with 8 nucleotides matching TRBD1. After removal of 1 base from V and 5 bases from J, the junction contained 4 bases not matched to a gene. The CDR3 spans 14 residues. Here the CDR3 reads CASSLGWTGNEQYF. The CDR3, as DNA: TGTGCCAGCAGTTTAGGGTGGACAGGGAACGAGCAGTACTTC.

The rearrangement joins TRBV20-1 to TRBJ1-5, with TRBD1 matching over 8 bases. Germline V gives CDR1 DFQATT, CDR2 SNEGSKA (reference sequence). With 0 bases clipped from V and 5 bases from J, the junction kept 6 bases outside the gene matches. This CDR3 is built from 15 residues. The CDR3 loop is CSARDPQGDDQPQHF. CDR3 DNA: TGCAGTGCTAGAGATCCACAGGGGGACGATCAGCCCCAGCATTTT.

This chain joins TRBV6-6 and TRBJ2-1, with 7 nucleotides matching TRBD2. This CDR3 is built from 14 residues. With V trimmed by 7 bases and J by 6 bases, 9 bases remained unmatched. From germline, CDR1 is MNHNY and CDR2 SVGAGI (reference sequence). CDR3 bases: TGTGCCAGCATAAAGGCGGGAGTCATCAATGAGCAGTTCTTC. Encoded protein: CASIKAGVINEQFF.

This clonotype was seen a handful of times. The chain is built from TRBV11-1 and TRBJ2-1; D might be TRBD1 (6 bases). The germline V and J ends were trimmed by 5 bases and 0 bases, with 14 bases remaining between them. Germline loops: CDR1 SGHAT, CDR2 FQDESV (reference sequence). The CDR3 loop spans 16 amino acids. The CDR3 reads CASSPTGLRSYNEQFF. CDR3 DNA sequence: TGTGCCAGCAGCCCCACAGGGCTCCGCTCCTACAATGAGCAGTTCTTC. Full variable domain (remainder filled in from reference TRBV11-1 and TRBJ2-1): EAEVAQSPRYKITEKSQAVAFWCDPISGHATLYWYRQILGQGPELLVQFQDESVVDDSQLPKDRFSAERLKGVDSTLKIQPAELGDSAMYLCASSPTGLRSYNEQFFGPGTRLTVL.

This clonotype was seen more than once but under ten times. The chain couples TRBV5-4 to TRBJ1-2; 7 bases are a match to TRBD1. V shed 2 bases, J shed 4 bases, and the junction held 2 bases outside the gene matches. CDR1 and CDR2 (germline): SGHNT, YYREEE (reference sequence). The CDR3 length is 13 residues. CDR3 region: CASSFGDSYGYTF. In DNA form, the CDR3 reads TGTGCCAGCAGCTTCGGGGACAGCTATGGCTACACCTTC.

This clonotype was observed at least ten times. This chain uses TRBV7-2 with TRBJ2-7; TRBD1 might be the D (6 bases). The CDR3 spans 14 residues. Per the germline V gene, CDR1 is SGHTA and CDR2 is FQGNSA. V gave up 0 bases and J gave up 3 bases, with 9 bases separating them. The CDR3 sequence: CASSLAGQYYEQYF. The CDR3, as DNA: TGTGCCAGCAGCTTAGCCGGACAGTACTACGAGCAGTACTTC.

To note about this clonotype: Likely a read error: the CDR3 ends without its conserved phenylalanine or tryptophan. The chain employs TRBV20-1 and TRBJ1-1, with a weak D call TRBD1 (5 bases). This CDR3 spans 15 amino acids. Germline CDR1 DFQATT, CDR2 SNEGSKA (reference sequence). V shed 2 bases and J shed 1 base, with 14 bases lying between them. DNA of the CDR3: TGCAGTGCTAGAAACTGGGGCGGGCAGAACACTGAAGCTTTCTTG. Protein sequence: CSARNWGGQNTEAFL.

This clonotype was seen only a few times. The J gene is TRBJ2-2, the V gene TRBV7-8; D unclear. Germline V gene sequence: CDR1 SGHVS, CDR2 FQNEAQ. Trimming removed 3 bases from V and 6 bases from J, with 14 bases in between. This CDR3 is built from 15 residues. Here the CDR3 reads CASSFFVPSPGELFF. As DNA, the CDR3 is TGTGCCAGCAGCTTCTTTGTCCCAAGCCCCGGGGAGCTGTTTTTT.

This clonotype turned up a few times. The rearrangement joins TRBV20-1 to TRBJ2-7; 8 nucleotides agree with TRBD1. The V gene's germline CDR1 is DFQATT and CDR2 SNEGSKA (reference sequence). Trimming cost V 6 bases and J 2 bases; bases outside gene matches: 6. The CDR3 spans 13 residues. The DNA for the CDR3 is TGCAGTGCGCAGGACAGGGTAACCTACGAGCAGTACGTC. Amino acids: CSAQDRVTYEQYV.

This CDR3 reads CSASYRRDRPTGELFF. The CDR3 DNA is TGCAGTGCTAGCTACCGCCGGGACAGGCCGACCGGGGAGCTGTTTTTT. This chain uses TRBV20-1 with TRBJ2-2, with 8 bases identical to TRBD1. V was clipped by 3 bases and J by 5 bases; unmatched bases: 11. This CDR3 is built from 16 residues. The germline gives CDR1 DFQATT, CDR2 SNEGSKA (reference sequence).

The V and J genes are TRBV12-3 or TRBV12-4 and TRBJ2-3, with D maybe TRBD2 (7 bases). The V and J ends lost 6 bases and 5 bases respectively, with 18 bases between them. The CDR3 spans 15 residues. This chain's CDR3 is CASRGDHRGGDTQYF. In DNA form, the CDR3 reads TGTGCCAGCAGGGGCGACCATAGGGGGGGAGATACGCAGTATTTT.

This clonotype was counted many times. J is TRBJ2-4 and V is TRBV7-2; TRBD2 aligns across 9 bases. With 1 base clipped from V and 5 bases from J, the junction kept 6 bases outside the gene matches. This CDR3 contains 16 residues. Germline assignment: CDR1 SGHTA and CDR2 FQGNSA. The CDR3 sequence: CASSLGRASGENIQYF. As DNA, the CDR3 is TGTGCCAGCAGCTTAGGTCGGGCTAGCGGGGAAAACATTCAGTACTTC.